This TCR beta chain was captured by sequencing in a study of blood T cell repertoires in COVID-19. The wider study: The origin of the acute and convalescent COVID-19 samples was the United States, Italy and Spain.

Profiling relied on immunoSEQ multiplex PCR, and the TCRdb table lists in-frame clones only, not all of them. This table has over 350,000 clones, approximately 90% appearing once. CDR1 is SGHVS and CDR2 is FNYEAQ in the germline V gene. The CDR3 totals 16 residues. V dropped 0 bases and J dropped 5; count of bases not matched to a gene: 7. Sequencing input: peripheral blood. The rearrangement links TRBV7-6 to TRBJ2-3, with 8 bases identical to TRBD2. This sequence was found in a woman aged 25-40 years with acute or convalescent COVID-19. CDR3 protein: CASSLARGGLGDTQYF. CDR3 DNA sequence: TGTGCCAGCAGCTTAGCTCGCGGGGGGCTGGGAGATACGCAGTATTTT.